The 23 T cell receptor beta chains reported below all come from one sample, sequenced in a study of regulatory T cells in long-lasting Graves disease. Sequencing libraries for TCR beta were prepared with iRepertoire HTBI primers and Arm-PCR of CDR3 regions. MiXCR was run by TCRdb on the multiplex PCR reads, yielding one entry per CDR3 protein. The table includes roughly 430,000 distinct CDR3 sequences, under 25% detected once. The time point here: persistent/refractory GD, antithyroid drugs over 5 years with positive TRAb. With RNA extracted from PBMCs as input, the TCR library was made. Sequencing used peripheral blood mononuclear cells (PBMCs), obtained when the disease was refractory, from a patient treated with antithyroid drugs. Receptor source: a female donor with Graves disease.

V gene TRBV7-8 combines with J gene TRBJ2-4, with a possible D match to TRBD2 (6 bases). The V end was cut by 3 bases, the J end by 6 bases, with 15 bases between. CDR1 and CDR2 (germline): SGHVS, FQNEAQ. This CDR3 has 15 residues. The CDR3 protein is CASSFLGEAGNIQYF. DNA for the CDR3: TGTGCCAGCAGCTTCCTGGGGGAGGCTGGAAACATTCAGTACTTC.

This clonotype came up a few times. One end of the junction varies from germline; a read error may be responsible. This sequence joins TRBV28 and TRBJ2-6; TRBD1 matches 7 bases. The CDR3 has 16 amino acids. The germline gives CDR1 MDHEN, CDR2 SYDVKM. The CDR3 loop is CTSSSPDRAGANVLTF. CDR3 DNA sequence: TGTACCAGCAGTTCCCCCGACAGGGCCGGGGCCAACGTCCTGACTTTC.

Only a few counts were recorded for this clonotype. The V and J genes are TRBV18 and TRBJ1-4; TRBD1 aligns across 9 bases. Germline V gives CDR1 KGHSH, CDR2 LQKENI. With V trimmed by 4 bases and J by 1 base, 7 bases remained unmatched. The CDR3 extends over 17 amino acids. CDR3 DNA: TGTGCCAGCTCACTCTCCGGGACAGGGAGAACTAATGAAAAACTGTTTTTT. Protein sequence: CASSLSGTGRTNEKLFF.

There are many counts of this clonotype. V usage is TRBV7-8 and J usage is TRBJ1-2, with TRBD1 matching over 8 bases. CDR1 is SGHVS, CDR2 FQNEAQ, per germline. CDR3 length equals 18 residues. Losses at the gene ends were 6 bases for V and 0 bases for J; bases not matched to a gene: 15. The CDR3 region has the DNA TGTGCCAGCAGGATGGGTGGGCAGGGGGCATCCCCTAACTATGGCTACACCTTC. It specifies CASRMGGQGASPNYGYTF.

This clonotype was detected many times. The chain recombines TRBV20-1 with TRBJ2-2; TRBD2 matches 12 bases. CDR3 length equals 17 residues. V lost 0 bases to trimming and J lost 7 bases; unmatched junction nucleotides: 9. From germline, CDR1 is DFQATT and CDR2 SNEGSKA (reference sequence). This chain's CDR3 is CSARDPLAGGLNGELFF. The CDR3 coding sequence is TGCAGTGCTAGAGATCCCCTAGCGGGAGGGCTTAACGGGGAGCTGTTTTTT.

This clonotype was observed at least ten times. The CDR3 DNA sequence: TGTGCCAGCAGTCTGGGGACTAGCGGGGTCCAAGAGACCCAGTACTTC. Protein product: CASSLGTSGVQETQYF. V usage is TRBV7-9 and J usage is TRBJ2-5; 13 positions agree with TRBD2. CDR1 and CDR2 (germline): SEHNR, FQNEAQ (reference sequence). The CDR3 has 16 amino acids. V lost 6 bases, J lost 1 base, and 5 bases stayed unmatched. Supplemented by reference TRBV7-9 and TRBJ2-5, the full variable domain reads DTGVSQNPRHKITKRGQNVTFRCDPISEHNRLYWYRQTLGQGPEFLTYFQNEAQLEKSRLLSDRFSAERPKGSFSTLEIQRTEQGDSAMYLCASSLGTSGVQETQYFGPGTRLLVL.

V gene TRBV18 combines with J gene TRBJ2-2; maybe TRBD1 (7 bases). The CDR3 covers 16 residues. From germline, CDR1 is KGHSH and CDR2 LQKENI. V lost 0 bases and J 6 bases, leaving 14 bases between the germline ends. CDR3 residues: CASSPPRQGGAGELFF. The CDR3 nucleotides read TGTGCCAGCTCACCACCCCGACAGGGAGGAGCCGGGGAGCTGTTTTTT.

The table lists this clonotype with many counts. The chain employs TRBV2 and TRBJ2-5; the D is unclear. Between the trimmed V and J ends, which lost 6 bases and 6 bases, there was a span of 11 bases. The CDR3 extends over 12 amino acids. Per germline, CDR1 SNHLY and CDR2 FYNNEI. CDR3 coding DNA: TGTGCCAGCAGGTCTGGGATCCAGACCCAGTACTTC. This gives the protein CASRSGIQTQYF.

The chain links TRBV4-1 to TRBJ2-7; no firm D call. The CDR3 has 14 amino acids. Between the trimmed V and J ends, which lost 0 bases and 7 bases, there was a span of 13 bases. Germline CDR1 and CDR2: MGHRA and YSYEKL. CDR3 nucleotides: TGCGCCAGCAGCCAAGATCTTGGAGAGTGGGAGCAGTACTTC. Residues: CASSQDLGEWEQYF.

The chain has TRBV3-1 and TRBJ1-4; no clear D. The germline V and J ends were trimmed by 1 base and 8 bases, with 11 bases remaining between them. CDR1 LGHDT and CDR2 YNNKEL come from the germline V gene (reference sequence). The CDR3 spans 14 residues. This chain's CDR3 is CASSQGSDGEKLFF. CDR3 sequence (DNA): TGTGCCAGCAGCCAAGGATCCGACGGGGAAAAACTGTTTTTT.

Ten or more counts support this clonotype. CDR3 loop: CASKNDLYEQYF. CDR3 coding DNA: TGTGCCAGCAAGAACGACCTCTACGAGCAGTACTTC. The chain employs TRBV12-3 or TRBV12-4 and TRBJ2-7, with D uncertain. The germline V and J ends were trimmed by 7 bases and 3 bases, with 10 bases remaining between them. The CDR3 loop spans 12 amino acids.

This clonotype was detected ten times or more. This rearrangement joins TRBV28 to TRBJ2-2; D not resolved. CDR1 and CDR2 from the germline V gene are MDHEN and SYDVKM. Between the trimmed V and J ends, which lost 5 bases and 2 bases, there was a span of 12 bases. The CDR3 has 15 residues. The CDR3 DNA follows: TGTGCCAGCAGTCTAGTGGGCCCTAACACCGGGGAGCTGTTTTTT. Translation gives CASSLVGPNTGELFF.

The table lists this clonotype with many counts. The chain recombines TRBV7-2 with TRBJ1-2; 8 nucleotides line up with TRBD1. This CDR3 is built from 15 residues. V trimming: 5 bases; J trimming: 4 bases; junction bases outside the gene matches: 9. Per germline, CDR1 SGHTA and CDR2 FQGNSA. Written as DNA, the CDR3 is TGTGCCAGCAGCCCGGGACAGGTCGCCGTCTATGGCTACACCTTC. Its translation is CASSPGQVAVYGYTF.

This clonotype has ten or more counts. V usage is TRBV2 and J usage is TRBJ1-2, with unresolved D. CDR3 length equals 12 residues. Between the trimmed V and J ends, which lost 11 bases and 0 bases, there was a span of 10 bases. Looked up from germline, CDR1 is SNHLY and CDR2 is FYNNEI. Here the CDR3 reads CAGVEANYGYTF. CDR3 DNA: TGTGCCGGCGTGGAAGCTAACTATGGCTACACCTTC.

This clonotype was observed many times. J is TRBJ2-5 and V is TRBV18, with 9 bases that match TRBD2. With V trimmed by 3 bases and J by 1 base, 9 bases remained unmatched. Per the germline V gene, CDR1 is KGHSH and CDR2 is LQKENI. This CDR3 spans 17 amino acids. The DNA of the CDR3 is TGTGCCAGCTCACCCGGTGTTCTAGCGGGGCCCCAAGAGACCCAGTACTTC. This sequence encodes CASSPGVLAGPQETQYF.

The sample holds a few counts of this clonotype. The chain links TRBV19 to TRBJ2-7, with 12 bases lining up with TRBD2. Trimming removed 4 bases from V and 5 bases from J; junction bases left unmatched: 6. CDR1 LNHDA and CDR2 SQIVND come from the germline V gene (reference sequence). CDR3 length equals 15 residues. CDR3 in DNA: TGTGCCAGTAGTAGGCTGACTAGCGGGAGCGACGAGCAGTACTTC. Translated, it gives CASSRLTSGSDEQYF.

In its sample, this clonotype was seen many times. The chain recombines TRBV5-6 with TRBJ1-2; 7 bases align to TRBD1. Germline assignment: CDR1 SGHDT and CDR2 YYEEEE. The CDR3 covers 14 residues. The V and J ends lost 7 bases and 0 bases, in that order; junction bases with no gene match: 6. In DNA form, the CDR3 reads TGTGCCAGCGGAGGGACAGTGCCTAACTATGGCTACACCTTC. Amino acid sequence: CASGGTVPNYGYTF.

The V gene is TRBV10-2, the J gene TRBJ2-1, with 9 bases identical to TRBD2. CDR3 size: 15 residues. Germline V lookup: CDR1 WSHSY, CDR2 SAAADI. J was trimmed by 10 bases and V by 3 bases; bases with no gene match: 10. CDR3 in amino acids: CASSDSGTSLGEQFF. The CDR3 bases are TGCGCCAGCAGTGATTCCGGGACTAGCTTAGGGGAGCAGTTCTTC.

The DNA of the CDR3 is TGTGCCAGCAGTTTACAGGGGGCCAATCAGCCCCAGCATTTT. It is translated as CASSLQGANQPQHF. The V and J genes are TRBV27 and TRBJ1-5; TRBD1 matches 8 bases. Germline CDR1 MNHEY, CDR2 SMNVEV (reference sequence). This CDR3 spans 14 amino acids. Germline trimming cut 2 bases from V and 3 bases from J; bases unmatched to any gene: 0.

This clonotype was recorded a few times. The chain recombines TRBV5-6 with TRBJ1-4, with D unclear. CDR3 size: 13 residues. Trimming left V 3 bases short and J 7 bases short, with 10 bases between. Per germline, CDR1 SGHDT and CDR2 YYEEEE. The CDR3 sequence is CASSSISGEKLFF. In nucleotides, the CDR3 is TGTGCCAGCAGCTCGATATCGGGTGAAAAACTGTTTTTT.

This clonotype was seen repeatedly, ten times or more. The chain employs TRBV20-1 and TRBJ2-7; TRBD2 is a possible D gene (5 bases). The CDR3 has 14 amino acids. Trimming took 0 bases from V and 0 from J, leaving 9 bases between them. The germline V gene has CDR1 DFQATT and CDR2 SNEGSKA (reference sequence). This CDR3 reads CSARDRTSSYEQYF. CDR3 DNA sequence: TGCAGTGCTAGAGATCGTACTAGCTCCTACGAGCAGTACTTC.

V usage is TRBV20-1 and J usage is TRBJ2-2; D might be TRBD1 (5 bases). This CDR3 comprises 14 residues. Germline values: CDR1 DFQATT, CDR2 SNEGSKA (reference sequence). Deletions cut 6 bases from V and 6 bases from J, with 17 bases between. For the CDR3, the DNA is TGCAGTGCAAGGCCCGCGGAAGGGGCCGGGGAGCTGTTTTTT. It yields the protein CSARPAEGAGELFF.

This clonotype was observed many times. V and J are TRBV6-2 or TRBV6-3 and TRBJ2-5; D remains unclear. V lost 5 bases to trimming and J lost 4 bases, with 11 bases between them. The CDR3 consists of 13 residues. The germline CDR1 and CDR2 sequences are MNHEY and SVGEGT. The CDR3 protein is CASSAGLGETQYF. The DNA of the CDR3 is TGTGCCAGCAGTGCCGGGCTCGGAGAGACCCAGTACTTC.